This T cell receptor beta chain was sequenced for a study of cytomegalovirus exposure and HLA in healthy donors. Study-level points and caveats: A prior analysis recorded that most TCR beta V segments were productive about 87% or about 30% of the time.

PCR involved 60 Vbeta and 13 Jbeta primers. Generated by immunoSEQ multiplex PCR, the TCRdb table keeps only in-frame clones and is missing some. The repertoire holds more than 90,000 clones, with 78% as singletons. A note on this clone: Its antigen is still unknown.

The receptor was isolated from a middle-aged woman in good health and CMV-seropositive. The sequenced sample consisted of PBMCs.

CDR3: CASSSFGLATHNEQFF. As DNA, the CDR3 is TGCGCCAGCAGCTCCTTCGGACTAGCGACCCACAATGAGCAGTTCTTC. The chain carries TRBV5-1 and TRBJ2-1; TRBD2 aligns across 9 bases. Germline lookup yields CDR1 SGHRS and CDR2 YFSETQ. Trimming removed 3 bases from V and 5 bases from J; junction bases left unmatched: 9. This CDR3 is 16 amino acids long.